The rows below give T cell receptor beta chains drawn from one sample of a study of blood T cells in healthy people across ages. TCRdb re-derived calls from the 5' RACE reads in MiXCR, one entry per CDR3 protein. The sample yields about 500,000 distinct CDR3 sequences, 24% seen once. The sample was also reused in another study, on T cells of mothers and their children.

Material for sequencing was blood. All receptors derive from a boy aged 5-17 years in good health. The CDR3 runs from the conserved cysteine through the conserved F or W. A D gene is named only where the DNA matches it firmly. The size field is filled for only some rows; it gives once, few, many or a size class.

V gene: TRBV9; D gene: .; clone size: .; J gene: TRBJ2-1; CDR3 protein: CASSVASSYNEQFF; CDR3 DNA: TGTGCCAGCAGCGTAGCGAGCTCCTACAATGAGCAGTTCTTC
V gene: TRBV11-2; D gene: .; clone size: few; J gene: TRBJ2-5; CDR3 protein: CASSSGNRAQETQYF; CDR3 DNA: TGTGCCAGCAGTTCGGGGAACAGGGCACAAGAGACCCAGTACTTC
V gene: TRBV7-2; D gene: TRBD1; clone size: few; J gene: TRBJ1-2; CDR3 protein: CASSLDRGNYYGYTF; CDR3 DNA: TGTGCCAGCAGCCTCGACAGGGGGAACTACTATGGCTACACCTTC
V gene: TRBV5-5; D gene: .; clone size: .; J gene: TRBJ1-1; CDR3 protein: CASSLNSAGRGGTEAFF; CDR3 DNA: TGTGCCAGCAGCTTGAACTCGGCAGGGCGTGGAGGCACTGAAGCTTTCTTT
V gene: TRBV14; D gene: .; clone size: few; J gene: TRBJ1-2; CDR3 protein: CASSQDRASNYGYTF; CDR3 DNA: TGTGCCAGCAGCCAAGATCGGGCAAGTAACTATGGCTACACCTTC
V gene: TRBV29-1; D gene: .; clone size: .; J gene: TRBJ1-4; CDR3 protein: CSVPGHSNEKLFF; CDR3 DNA: TGCAGCGTTCCGGGACACTCTAATGAAAAACTGTTTTTT
V gene: TRBV20-1; D gene: TRBD1; clone size: .; J gene: TRBJ2-5; CDR3 protein: CSARDRQGAGETQYF; CDR3 DNA: TGCAGTGCTAGAGATCGTCAGGGGGCAGGGGAGACCCAGTACTTC
V gene: TRBV7-9; D gene: .; clone size: .; J gene: TRBJ2-2; CDR3 protein: CASSLQLANTGELFF; CDR3 DNA: TGTGCCAGCAGCTTACAACTTGCGAACACCGGGGAGCTGTTTTTT
V gene: TRBV7-2; D gene: .; clone size: .; J gene: TRBJ2-1; CDR3 protein: CASNLASYNEQFF; CDR3 DNA: TGTGCCAGCAACTTAGCGTCCTACAATGAGCAGTTCTTC
V gene: TRBV28; D gene: .; clone size: .; J gene: TRBJ1-6; CDR3 protein: CASRDDPYRISSYNSPLHF; CDR3 DNA: TGTGCCAGCCGCGACGACCCGTACAGGATTAGCTCCTATAATTCACCCCTCCACTTT
V gene: TRBV6-5; D gene: .; clone size: .; J gene: TRBJ2-7; CDR3 protein: CASSWGAAGFFYEQYF; CDR3 DNA: TGTGCCAGCAGTTGGGGGGCGGCAGGGTTTTTTTACGAGCAGTACTTC
V gene: TRBV20-1; D gene: TRBD2; clone size: few; J gene: TRBJ2-1; CDR3 protein: CSARTGTSGSMGTYNEQFF; CDR3 DNA: TGCAGTGCTCGTACCGGGACTAGCGGGAGTATGGGCACCTACAATGAGCAGTTCTTC
V gene: TRBV3-1; D gene: .; clone size: .; J gene: TRBJ2-7; CDR3 protein: CASRSARAYEQYF; CDR3 DNA: TGTGCCAGCAGGAGCGCCAGGGCCTACGAGCAGTACTTC
V gene: TRBV9; D gene: .; clone size: few; J gene: TRBJ2-5; CDR3 protein: CASSPDLWETQYF; CDR3 DNA: TGTGCCAGCAGCCCCGACCTCTGGGAGACCCAGTACTTC
V gene: TRBV29-1; D gene: TRBD1; clone size: .; J gene: TRBJ2-7; CDR3 protein: CSVERSQGASEQYF; CDR3 DNA: TGCAGCGTTGAACGAAGCCAGGGGGCCTCGGAGCAGTACTTC
V gene: TRBV6-1; D gene: TRBD2; clone size: .; J gene: TRBJ2-3; CDR3 protein: CASSRLAGVSADTQYF; CDR3 DNA: TGTGCCAGCAGTCGGTTAGCGGGAGTTTCCGCAGATACGCAGTATTTT
V gene: TRBV24-1; D gene: .; clone size: .; J gene: TRBJ2-3; CDR3 protein: CATSDFPYTDTQYF; CDR3 DNA: TGTGCCACCAGTGATTTCCCCTACACAGATACGCAGTATTTT
V gene: TRBV4-2; D gene: TRBD1; clone size: .; J gene: TRBJ2-4; CDR3 protein: CASSHWDRVVKNIQYF; CDR3 DNA: TGTGCCAGCAGCCATTGGGACAGGGTAGTTAAAAACATTCAGTACTTC
V gene: TRBV12-3/TRBV12-4; D gene: .; clone size: few; J gene: TRBJ1-6; CDR3 protein: CASSLSAGISSPLHF; CDR3 DNA: TGTGCCAGCAGTTTATCCGCAGGGATCTCTTCACCCCTCCACTTT
V gene: TRBV3-1; D gene: .; clone size: few; J gene: TRBJ2-5; CDR3 protein: CASSPHGQLQETQYF; CDR3 DNA: TGTGCCAGCAGCCCCCATGGACAGTTACAAGAGACCCAGTACTTC
V gene: TRBV7-8; D gene: .; clone size: few; J gene: TRBJ2-5; CDR3 protein: CASSLESAQETQYF; CDR3 DNA: TGTGCCAGCAGCTTAGAGTCGGCCCAAGAGACCCAGTACTTC
V gene: TRBV7-2; D gene: TRBD2; clone size: .; J gene: TRBJ2-3; CDR3 protein: CASSLQTSGTDTQYF; CDR3 DNA: TGTGCCAGCAGCTTGCAGACTAGCGGCACAGATACGCAGTATTTT